These 12 T cell receptor beta chains came from one sample sequenced in a study of blood T cell repertoires in COVID-19. TCRdb keeps only in-frame clones here, not all; method: immunoSEQ multiplex PCR. This sample has 200,000 to 300,000 clones; around nine tenths occur once, and the top ten carry approximately 2%. Sequencing input: peripheral blood. These receptors were taken from a young man with active or convalescent COVID-19.

The V gene is TRBV5-1, the J gene TRBJ1-1; D is uncertain. The CDR3 is 14 amino acids. Trimming left V 5 bases short and J 1 base short, with 12 bases between. The germline V gene encodes CDR1 SGHRS and CDR2 YFSETQ. CDR3 DNA: TGCGCCAGCAGGGGAGGCAGCTCGAACACTGAAGCTTTCTTT. Translating it yields CASRGGSSNTEAFF.

This chain joins TRBV2 and TRBJ1-3; D possibly corresponds to TRBD1 (5 bases). With 6 bases removed from V and 2 bases from J, the gap between germline ends came to 14 bases. CDR1 SNHLY and CDR2 FYNNEI come from the germline V gene. This CDR3 has 15 amino acids. This chain's CDR3 is CASRPRVGAGNTIYF. Here the CDR3 DNA reads TGTGCCAGCAGACCCAGGGTTGGCGCTGGAAACACCATATATTTT.

This rearrangement joins TRBV10-1 to TRBJ1-1; D not resolved. Trimming stripped 0 bases from V and 7 bases from J, with 6 bases between. The germline V gene encodes CDR1 WNHNN and CDR2 SYGVQD (reference sequence). This CDR3 region has 12 residues. In DNA form, the CDR3 reads TGCGCCAGCAGTGAGTCGACGGGTGAAGCTTTCTTT. Translated: CASSESTGEAFF.

The chain has TRBV6-1 and TRBJ1-4, with D possibly being TRBD1 (5 bases). Trimming took off 1 base at V and 10 bases at J, with 16 bases between the two ends. The V gene's germline CDR1 is MNHNS and CDR2 SASEGT. This CDR3 region has 15 residues. This CDR3 is CASSEGFLSGGKLFF. CDR3 in DNA: TGTGCCAGCAGTGAAGGTTTCTTGTCCGGGGGAAAACTGTTTTTT.

Points on this clone: In the same sample, other DNA sequences code for this CDR3. This chain joins TRBV19 and TRBJ1-5, with 7 bases fitting TRBD1. Trimming at V came to 4 bases and at J to 1 base, leaving 1 base not matched to a gene. Germline values: CDR1 LNHDA, CDR2 SQIVND (reference sequence). This CDR3 has 14 amino acids. The CDR3 DNA reads TGTGCCAGTAGTACACAGGGGAGCAATCAGCCCCAGCATTTT. It yields the protein CASSTQGSNQPQHF.

The V gene is TRBV16, the J gene TRBJ2-3, with a possible D match to TRBD2 (6 bases). The CDR3 is 15 amino acids. CDR1 and CDR2 from the germline V gene are KGHSY and FQNENV. Trimming left V 4 bases short and J 0 bases short, with 11 bases between. In nucleotides, the CDR3 is TGTGCCAGCAGCCTCTGGGAGGCTAGCACAGATACGCAGTATTTT. Translation gives CASSLWEASTDTQYF.

The CDR3 nucleotides read TGTGCCAGCACCCCAGGTTGGGGGGATACGTGGAGGGGGGAGCTGTTTTTT. Protein sequence: CASTPGWGDTWRGELFF. The V and J genes are TRBV6-2 or TRBV6-3 and TRBJ2-2; possible D gene TRBD2, 6 bases. In germline, CDR1 is MNHEY, CDR2 SVGEGT. V was shortened by 7 bases and J by 8 bases, with 26 bases between the two germline ends. CDR3 length: 17 amino acids.

The chain combines TRBV10-3 with TRBJ2-5; no firm D call. Germline CDR1 ENHRY, CDR2 SYGVKD. The CDR3 spans 13 residues. V dropped 8 bases and J dropped 3 bases, with 13 bases sitting between them. The CDR3 loop reads CAIEADGKETQYF. For the CDR3, the DNA is TGTGCCATCGAGGCGGATGGTAAAGAGACCCAGTACTTC.

This clone was detected once. The chain has TRBV9 and TRBJ1-1; D is possibly TRBD1 (6 bases). Germline V lookup: CDR1 SGDLS, CDR2 YYNGEE. The CDR3 runs 13 residues. V was pared by 2 bases and J by 1 base, with 6 bases between. The CDR3 reads CASSVRGNTEAFF. Written as DNA, the CDR3 is TGTGCCAGCAGCGTCAGGGGGAACACTGAAGCTTTCTTT.

In DNA form, the CDR3 reads TGTGCCAGCAGTTACCCCGGTCTGACAAACACTGAAGCTTTCTTT. Its translation is CASSYPGLTNTEAFF. This sequence joins TRBV6-5 and TRBJ1-1; no clear D gene. This CDR3 contains 15 residues. The V and J ends lost 2 bases and 2 bases respectively, with 12 bases between them. Per germline, CDR1 MNHEY and CDR2 SVGAGI.

CDR3: CASSPDRGYLYGYTF. CDR3 coding DNA: TGTGCCAGCAGCCCGGACAGGGGCTATCTCTATGGCTACACCTTC. The chain recombines TRBV6-5 with TRBJ1-2; 9 bases agree with TRBD1. V lost 6 bases to trimming and J lost 4 bases; unmatched junction nucleotides: 9. This CDR3 spans 15 amino acids. Per germline, CDR1 MNHEY and CDR2 SVGAGI.

V and J are TRBV5-6 and TRBJ2-3; TRBD2 matches at 7 bases. The CDR3 covers 15 residues. V trimming: 2 bases; J trimming: 8 bases; junction bases outside the gene matches: 11. Germline-derived CDR1 and CDR2 are SGHDT and YYEEEE. The CDR3 is CASSFGSGGFGTQYF. CDR3 in DNA: TGTGCCAGCAGCTTTGGTTCGGGGGGATTCGGTACGCAGTATTTT.